This T cell receptor (beta chain) was observed in a study of T cells in Graves' hyperthyroidism and ophthalmopathy. TCR beta CDR3 regions were amplified from RNA transcripts. RT-PCR in the first round (using the HTBI primer set) targeted the TCR CDR3. TCRdb fed the multiplex PCR reads into MiXCR, producing one record per CDR3 protein. The profile covers about 710,000 distinct CDR3 sequences, with about 16% appearing a single time and under 9.5% taken by the ten largest. This clonotype has at least ten counts. As yet, its antigen is unknown. Study-wide results and limits: Ophthalmopathy was model-predicted a median roughly 6.2 months pre-onset.

The CDR3 spans 17 residues. V trimming: 6 bases; J trimming: 3 bases; junction bases outside the gene matches: 13. Germline CDR1 is MDHEN and CDR2 is SYDVKM. The rearrangement joins TRBV28 to TRBJ2-7; 11 bases agree with TRBD2. The source material was blood. This clonotype was obtained from a man younger than 35 with Graves' hyperthyroidism. The DNA of the CDR3 is TGTGCCAGCAGCCTAAAGCGACTAGCGGGGACGAACTACGAGCAGTACTTC. It codes for CASSLKRLAGTNYEQYF.